The 25 T cell receptor beta chains below all came from one sample that was sequenced in a study of patients and donors after allogeneic stem cell transplantation. In TCRdb, the RT-PCR reads were re-called with MiXCR into one record per CDR3 protein. Of around 170,000 distinct CDR3 sequences in the sample, approximately 24% were seen once. The specimen was blood, either unsorted or a sorted T cell fraction (not recorded which). The receptors shown here come from a human donor who was either an allogeneic HSCT recipient or a stem cell or donor lymphocyte infusion donor (not recorded which). It is not recorded whose cells these are; they may come from a transplant donor.

The table lists this clonotype with many counts. This chain joins TRBV5-1 and TRBJ1-6; D is ambiguous. The CDR3 runs to 13 residues. The germline V gene encodes CDR1 SGHRS and CDR2 YFSETQ. The germline V and J ends were trimmed by 4 bases and 8 bases, with 10 bases remaining between them. CDR3 sequence: CASSKTVDSPLHF. The CDR3 DNA follows: TGCGCCAGCAGCAAGACGGTCGATTCACCCCTCCACTTT.

The rearrangement links TRBV20-1 to TRBJ1-5; D remains unclear. Trimming stripped 3 bases from V and 5 bases from J, with 17 bases between. CDR1 is DFQATT, CDR2 SNEGSKA, per germline (reference sequence). The CDR3 is made up of 15 amino acids. CDR3 bases: TGCAGTGCTAGGCCCCCTGGACCAACCGATCAGCCCCAGCATTTT. Its translation is CSARPPGPTDQPQHF.

Ten or more counts support this clonotype. The chain carries TRBV13 and TRBJ1-2, with TRBD1 as a possible D gene (5 bases). Germline values: CDR1 PRHDT, CDR2 FYEKMQ (reference sequence). The CDR3 has 15 residues. Trimming pared 2 bases from V and 6 bases from J, leaving 16 bases between. CDR3: CASSLPDSWVDGYTF. Here the CDR3 DNA reads TGTGCCAGCAGCTTACCCGACAGTTGGGTGGATGGCTACACCTTC.

The V and J genes are TRBV5-1 and TRBJ2-2; D is unresolved. The V end lost 4 bases, the J end lost 4 bases, and 8 bases lay between the germline ends. The CDR3 sequence is 13 residues long. CDR1 and CDR2 from the germline V gene are SGHRS and YFSETQ. In nucleotides, the CDR3 is TGCGCCAGCAGCCTCCAGGTCACCGGGGAGCTGTTTTTT. Amino acid sequence: CASSLQVTGELFF. Variable domain in full (rest from reference TRBV5-1 and TRBJ2-2): KAGVTQTPRYLIKTRGQQVTLSCSPISGHRSVSWYQQTPGQGLQFLFEYFSETQRNKGNFPGRFSGRQFSNSRSEMNVSTLELGDSALYLCASSLQVTGELFFGEGSRLTVL.

This rearrangement joins TRBV30 to TRBJ2-7; D remains ambiguous. V was pared by 0 bases and J by 4 bases, with 16 bases between. The CDR3 is 15 amino acids. Per the germline V gene, CDR1 is GTSNPN and CDR2 is SVGIG (reference sequence). The CDR3: CAWSVRTGIFYEQYF. As DNA, the CDR3 is TGTGCCTGGAGTGTACGTACCGGAATCTTTTACGAGCAGTACTTC. The full variable domain, rest sourced from reference TRBV30 and TRBJ2-7, is SQTIHQWPATLVQPVGSPLSLECTVEGTSNPNLYWYRQAAGRGLQLLFYSVGIGQISSEVPQNLSASRPQDRQFILSSKKLLLSDSGFYLCAWSVRTGIFYEQYFGPGTRLTVT.

The sample holds many counts of this clonotype. The V call is TRBV7-9, the J call TRBJ1-1; D is uncertain. Germline CDR1 reads SEHNR; CDR2 reads FQNEAQ (reference sequence). Trimming took off 3 bases at V and 1 base at J, with 6 bases between the two ends. The CDR3 sequence is 13 residues long. The CDR3 nucleotides read TGTGCCAGCAGCTTTGGACGGAACACTGAAGCTTTCTTT. Translation gives CASSFGRNTEAFF.

The chain recombines TRBV4-2 with TRBJ2-2; D is ambiguous. This CDR3 has 15 amino acids. CDR1 and CDR2 (germline): LGHNA, YNFKEQ. The ends were cut back, 0 bases at V and 4 bases at J, with 9 bases in the middle. The CDR3 region has the DNA TGTGCCAGCAGCCAAGATCTCCCGACCACCGGGGAGCTGTTTTTT. Amino acid sequence: CASSQDLPTTGELFF.

J is TRBJ2-3 and V is TRBV9; 10 positions agree with TRBD1. J gave up 5 bases and V 7 bases, and 7 bases lay outside the gene matches. CDR1 and CDR2 (germline): SGDLS, YYNGEE. The CDR3 spans 14 residues. The CDR3 sequence: CASGRDRGLDTQYF. In nucleotides, the CDR3 is TGTGCCAGCGGCCGCGACAGGGGGCTAGATACGCAGTATTTT. Full variable domain (rest looked up from reference TRBV9 and TRBJ2-3): DSGVTQTPKHLITATGQRVTLRCSPRSGDLSVYWYQQSLDQGLQFLIQYYNGEERAKGNILERFSAQQFPDLHSELNLSSLELGDSALYFCASGRDRGLDTQYFGPGTRLTVL.

This clonotype was picked up a small number of times. Written as DNA, the CDR3 is TGTGCCAGCAGCGTAGAGGGGGGGAAGAACCCCTCAGATACGCAGTATTTT. This translates into CASSVEGGKNPSDTQYF. V and J are TRBV9 and TRBJ2-3; D may be TRBD2 (7 bases). The CDR3 is 17 amino acids. In germline, CDR1 is SGDLS, CDR2 YYNGEE. V lost 0 bases and J 4 bases, leaving 18 bases between the germline ends.

The CDR3 DNA follows: TGCAGTGCTAGACCGACTTCCTACAATGAGCAGTTCTTC. Protein product: CSARPTSYNEQFF. This chain uses TRBV20-1 with TRBJ2-1; D not certain. The V and J ends lost 2 bases and 1 base respectively, with 6 bases between them. This CDR3 has 13 amino acids. Per germline, CDR1 DFQATT and CDR2 SNEGSKA (reference sequence).

This clonotype was observed a handful of times. The V and J genes are TRBV9 and TRBJ1-3; 8 bases are shared with TRBD1. Trimming removed 4 bases from V and 8 bases from J; junction bases left unmatched: 11. The germline gives CDR1 SGDLS, CDR2 YYNGEE. CDR3 length: 15 amino acids. For the CDR3, the DNA is TGTGCCAGCAGCCCCCGAGCGGGACAGGCGCACACCATATATTTT. It codes for CASSPRAGQAHTIYF.

This clonotype was picked up a small number of times. The rearrangement uses TRBV18 and TRBJ1-6; D not certain. Germline V gives CDR1 KGHSH, CDR2 LQKENI. V lost 8 bases, J lost 15 bases, and 23 bases lay in between. This CDR3 contains 14 residues. The CDR3 DNA follows: TGTGCCAGCCCATCTGGTTTTCGGCTTAGTCACCTCCACTTT. Its protein is CASPSGFRLSHLHF.

This chain connects TRBV5-1 to TRBJ1-6; D is unresolved. The CDR3 sequence is 13 residues long. Germline V gene data show CDR1 as SGHRS and CDR2 as YFSETQ. Trimming removed 0 bases from V and 14 bases from J, with 12 bases in between. The CDR3 loop is CASSLAGRSALHF. The CDR3, as DNA: TGCGCCAGCAGCTTGGCTGGCAGGTCGGCCCTCCACTTT.

The table lists this clonotype with a few counts. The chain uses TRBV6-6 and TRBJ2-5; TRBD1 agrees at 7 bases. The germline CDR1 and CDR2 sequences are MNHNY and SVGAGI (reference sequence). The CDR3 sequence is 15 residues long. The trim removed 3 bases at V and 1 base at J, leaving 5 bases unmatched. The CDR3: CASSYKAGGQETQYF. The DNA of the CDR3 is TGTGCCAGCAGTTATAAGGCAGGGGGCCAAGAGACCCAGTACTTC.

The chain couples TRBV12-3 or TRBV12-4 to TRBJ2-2; 8 positions match TRBD1. The V segment lost 5 bases and the J segment 5 bases; nucleotides outside the gene matches: 4. This CDR3 contains 14 residues. CDR3 bases: TGTGCCAGCAGTCCAGGGGGCAAGACCGGGGAGCTGTTTTTT. Protein: CASSPGGKTGELFF.

V and J are TRBV29-1 and TRBJ2-1; either TRBD1 or TRBD2 may fit D (6 bases each). This CDR3 has 16 residues. Germline values: CDR1 SQVTM, CDR2 ANQGSEA. The germline V and J ends were trimmed by 6 bases and 1 base, with 19 bases remaining between them. The CDR3 bases are TGCAGCGTCCAAGAGGGCCAGGGGACTTCCTACAATGAGCAGTTCTTC. It is translated as CSVQEGQGTSYNEQFF.

This CDR3 reads CASSLPGLEGYEQYF. CDR3 sequence (DNA): TGTGCCAGCAGTTTACCGGGACTTGAGGGCTACGAGCAGTACTTC. V usage is TRBV12-3 or TRBV12-4 and J usage is TRBJ2-7; TRBD2 is a possible D gene (6 bases). The germline V and J ends were trimmed by 2 bases and 3 bases, with 14 bases remaining between them. The CDR3 contains 15 residues.

The V call is TRBV7-2, the J call TRBJ1-2; no reliable D call. Germline loops: CDR1 SGHTA, CDR2 FQGNSA. CDR3 length: 15 amino acids. Trimming shortened V by 4 bases and J by 5 bases, and 17 bases separated the two germline ends. The CDR3 loop reads CASSSSRAGGYGYTF. CDR3 sequence (DNA): TGTGCCAGCAGCTCTTCAAGGGCAGGTGGATATGGCTACACCTTC.

The chain employs TRBV5-1 and TRBJ2-7; TRBD2 is a possible D gene (6 bases). The CDR3 is 14 residues long. Trimming removed 4 bases from V and 3 bases from J, with 14 bases in between. Germline-derived CDR1 and CDR2 are SGHRS and YFSETQ. CDR3 in DNA: TGCGCCAGCAGCGGGGGTAGCGGTTTCTACGAGCAGTACTTC. This sequence encodes CASSGGSGFYEQYF.

The sample holds a few counts of this clonotype. The V call is TRBV12-3 or TRBV12-4, the J call TRBJ2-1; TRBD1 matches 8 bases. This CDR3 spans 15 amino acids. The V and J ends lost 7 bases and 6 bases, in that order; junction bases with no gene match: 11. CDR3 protein: CASTADREGANEQFF. In DNA form, the CDR3 reads TGTGCCAGCACCGCGGACAGGGAAGGGGCCAATGAGCAGTTCTTC.

The J gene is TRBJ1-2, the V gene TRBV7-2, with TRBD1 matching 10 bases. Germline V gene lookup returns CDR1 SGHTA and CDR2 FQGNSA. With V trimmed by 0 bases and J by 4 bases, 5 bases remained unmatched. This CDR3 spans 16 amino acids. The CDR3 bases are TGTGCCAGCAGCTTAGCTCGGACAGGGGGAATCTATGGCTACACCTTC. It encodes CASSLARTGGIYGYTF.

This clonotype was counted ten times or more. The V gene is TRBV27, the J gene TRBJ1-5; no clear D gene. V lost 5 bases, J lost 4 bases, and 9 bases lay in between. The CDR3 is 13 residues long. CDR1 and CDR2 from the germline V gene are MNHEY and SMNVEV (reference sequence). The DNA of the CDR3 is TGTGCCAGCAGTCCTAAACCGAATCAGCCCCAGCATTTT. Translated, it gives CASSPKPNQPQHF.

The chain has TRBV10-3 and TRBJ2-7; 8 bases map to TRBD1. V was clipped by 6 bases and J by 5 bases; unmatched bases: 12. From germline, CDR1 is ENHRY and CDR2 SYGVKD. The CDR3 extends over 15 amino acids. The CDR3 sequence: CAISSDQGALDEQYF. The CDR3 nucleotides are TGTGCCATCAGCTCAGATCAGGGGGCACTCGACGAGCAGTACTTC.

This clonotype was found a few times. The chain carries TRBV6-6 and TRBJ1-4; unclear D gene. The germline V and J ends were trimmed by 2 bases and 8 bases, with 12 bases remaining between them. This CDR3 is 14 amino acids long. Per the germline V gene, CDR1 is MNHNY and CDR2 is SVGAGI (reference sequence). The DNA of the CDR3 is TGTGCCAGCAGTTACGCTGGGCAAGGGGAAAAACTGTTTTTT. It is translated as CASSYAGQGEKLFF.

The rearrangement joins TRBV15 to TRBJ2-7; 8 bases align to TRBD2. This CDR3 is built from 15 residues. The V segment lost 5 bases and the J segment 0 bases; nucleotides outside the gene matches: 6. CDR1 and CDR2 from the germline V gene are LNHNV and YYDKDF (reference sequence). The CDR3 is CATSPSGGSSYEQYF. Written as DNA, the CDR3 is TGTGCCACCAGCCCATCGGGAGGGAGCTCCTACGAGCAGTACTTC.